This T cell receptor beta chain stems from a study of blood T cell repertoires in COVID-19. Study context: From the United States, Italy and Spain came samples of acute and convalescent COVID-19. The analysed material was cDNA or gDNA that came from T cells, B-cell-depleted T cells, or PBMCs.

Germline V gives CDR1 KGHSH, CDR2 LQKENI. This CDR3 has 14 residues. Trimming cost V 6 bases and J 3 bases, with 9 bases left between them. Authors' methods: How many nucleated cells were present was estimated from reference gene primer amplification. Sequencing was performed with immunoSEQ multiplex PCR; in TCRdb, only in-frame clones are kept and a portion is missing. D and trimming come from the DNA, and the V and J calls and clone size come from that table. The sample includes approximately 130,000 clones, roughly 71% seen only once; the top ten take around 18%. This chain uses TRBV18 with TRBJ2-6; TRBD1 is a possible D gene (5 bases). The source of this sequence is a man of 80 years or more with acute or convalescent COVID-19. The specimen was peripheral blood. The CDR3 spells CASSQGSGANVLTF. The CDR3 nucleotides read TGTGCCAGCTCTCAGGGTAGTGGGGCCAACGTCCTGACTTTC.